The 30 T cell receptor beta chains listed next were all sequenced from one sample in a study of shared clonotypes between healthy human individuals. Only in-frame clones appear in the TCRdb table, and some are missing; sequencing was by immunoSEQ multiplex PCR. The repertoire holds 1.4 million to 1.5 million clones, with over 95% as singletons. The specimen sequenced was naive CD4+ T cells sorted from blood. Subset described: CD45RA+ positively selected. All receptors derive from a man aged 25 to 40 in good health.

V gene TRBV14 combines with J gene TRBJ2-5; 11 nucleotides agree with TRBD1. The CDR3 loop spans 15 amino acids. V trimming: 2 bases; J trimming: 5 bases; junction bases outside the gene matches: 4. The V gene's germline CDR1 is SGHDN and CDR2 FVKESK. CDR3: CASSQRTGGLETQYF. The CDR3 DNA reads TGTGCCAGCAGCCAACGGACAGGGGGCCTGGAGACCCAGTACTTC.

The rearrangement links TRBV12-5 to TRBJ1-2, with D maybe TRBD1 (6 bases). The CDR3 is made up of 14 amino acids. Germline CDR1 and CDR2: LGHNT and FRNRAP. Trimming stripped 7 bases from V and 7 bases from J, with 19 bases between. In DNA form, the CDR3 reads TGTGCTAGTGCCCGTGGAGTGGGGGCGGGTGGCTACACCTTC. Translated, it gives CASARGVGAGGYTF.

CDR3 residues: CASSLERGGLTEAFF. DNA of the CDR3: TGCGCCAGCAGCTTGGAAAGGGGGGGCTTAACTGAAGCTTTCTTT. The rearrangement uses TRBV5-1 and TRBJ1-1, with a tentative D call TRBD1 (6 bases). V was clipped by 0 bases and J by 5 bases, with 14 bases between them. CDR3 length equals 15 residues. The germline V gene has CDR1 SGHRS and CDR2 YFSETQ.

In the case of this clone: The sample holds other DNA sequences that translate to the same CDR3. The rearrangement joins TRBV5-1 to TRBJ2-1, with TRBD2 matching over 10 bases. Germline CDR1 reads SGHRS; CDR2 reads YFSETQ. The V gene end was trimmed by 0 bases and the J gene end by 2 bases; junction bases not matched to a gene: 2. This CDR3 region has 16 residues. The CDR3 is CASSLGLAGAYNEQFF. DNA of the CDR3: TGCGCCAGCAGCTTGGGGCTAGCGGGGGCCTACAATGAGCAGTTCTTC.

This chain uses TRBV5-5 with TRBJ1-5; the D gene is possibly TRBD1 (5 bases). Germline CDR1 is SGHKS and CDR2 is YYEKEE (reference sequence). This CDR3 has 16 residues. Deletions cut 3 bases from V and 2 bases from J, with 15 bases between. The CDR3 reads CASSSGPGLGNQPQHF. The DNA for the CDR3 is TGTGCCAGCAGCTCGGGACCGGGACTCGGCAATCAGCCCCAGCATTTT.

The V gene is TRBV2, the J gene TRBJ2-4; D perhaps matches TRBD2 (5 bases). The germline V gene has CDR1 SNHLY and CDR2 FYNNEI. The CDR3 is made up of 13 amino acids. Trimming removed 0 bases at V and 9 bases at J, with 9 bases between. The CDR3 coding sequence is TGTGCCAGCAGTGAAGCGGGAGATAGCATTCAGTACTTC. As protein: CASSEAGDSIQYF.

This sequence joins TRBV28 and TRBJ2-7; D is unclear. Germline CDR1 and CDR2: MDHEN and SYDVKM. V lost 1 base and J 2 bases, leaving 9 bases between the germline ends. This CDR3 region has 14 residues. The CDR3 reads CASSLSPITYEQYF. In nucleotides, the CDR3 is TGTGCCAGCAGTTTATCGCCGATTACCTACGAGCAGTACTTC.

The rearrangement uses TRBV19 and TRBJ1-2; 8 positions agree with TRBD1. V trimming: 5 bases; J trimming: 7 bases; junction bases outside the gene matches: 12. The CDR3 has 15 amino acids. Germline-derived CDR1 and CDR2 are LNHDA and SQIVND (reference sequence). The CDR3 nucleotides are TGTGCCAGTAGTGGCTGGACAGGGACAATGACTGGCTACACCTTC. It translates to CASSGWTGTMTGYTF.

This rearrangement joins TRBV29-1 to TRBJ2-7; D gene unclear. CDR3 length: 13 residues. Germline values: CDR1 SQVTM, CDR2 ANQGSEA. Trimming left V 4 bases short and J 0 bases short, with 10 bases between. The CDR3 spells CSVAWPDSYEQYF. The DNA for the CDR3 is TGCAGCGTTGCTTGGCCAGACTCCTACGAGCAGTACTTC.

V usage is TRBV27 and J usage is TRBJ1-4; 9 bases are shared with TRBD1. With V trimmed by 8 bases and J by 10 bases, 8 bases remained unmatched. CDR1 is MNHEY, CDR2 SMNVEV, per germline (reference sequence). The CDR3 covers 13 residues. This CDR3 is CASQDRGKGKLFF. CDR3 sequence (DNA): TGTGCCAGCCAGGACAGGGGCAAAGGAAAACTGTTTTTT.

V usage is TRBV5-1 and J usage is TRBJ1-4; D is unresolved. Trimming cost V 2 bases and J 6 bases, with 8 bases left between them. Looked up from germline, CDR1 is SGHRS and CDR2 is YFSETQ. The CDR3 contains 13 residues. The CDR3 DNA is TGCGCCAGCAGCTTCCCAGGAGATGAAAAACTGTTTTTT. Amino acids: CASSFPGDEKLFF. Drawing the rest from reference TRBV5-1 and TRBJ1-4, the complete variable domain is KAGVTQTPRYLIKTRGQQVTLSCSPISGHRSVSWYQQTPGQGLQFLFEYFSETQRNKGNFPGRFSGRQFSNSRSEMNVSTLELGDSALYLCASSFPGDEKLFFGSGTQLSVL.

V usage is TRBV5-4 and J usage is TRBJ2-1; 8 nucleotides line up with TRBD2. Germline-derived CDR1 and CDR2 are SGHNT and YYREEE (reference sequence). The CDR3 contains 14 residues. Germline trimming cut 6 bases from V and 8 bases from J; bases unmatched to any gene: 10. The CDR3, as DNA: TGTGCCAGCAAAATCGAGCGGGAGCGGGATGAGCAGTTCTTC. Amino acid sequence: CASKIERERDEQFF. Based on the CDR3 plus reference TRBV5-4 and TRBJ2-1, the full variable domain is ETGVTQSPTHLIKTRGQQVTLRCSSQSGHNTVSWYQQALGQGPQFIFQYYREEENGRGNFPPRFSGLQFPNYSSELNVNALELDDSALYLCASKIERERDEQFFGPGTRLTVL.

The chain recombines TRBV10-3 with TRBJ1-3; TRBD1 matches 9 bases. The CDR3 spans 15 residues. J lost 5 bases, V lost 0 bases, and 2 bases had no gene match. Germline CDR1 ENHRY, CDR2 SYGVKD. CDR3 nucleotides: TGTGCCATCAGTGAGTCCGGGACAGGGAGAAACACCATATATTTT. Its protein product is CAISESGTGRNTIYF.

The chain joins TRBV7-2 to TRBJ1-3; no clear D gene. Germline V gene data show CDR1 as SGHTA and CDR2 as FQGNSA. Trimming took off 0 bases at V and 2 bases at J, with 5 bases between the two ends. CDR3 length: 14 residues. The CDR3 protein is CASSLAGTGNTIYF. DNA of the CDR3: TGTGCCAGCAGCTTAGCTGGCACTGGAAACACCATATATTTT.

This sequence joins TRBV7-2 and TRBJ2-1, with 13 bases fitting TRBD2. The CDR3 sequence is 19 residues long. J lost 1 base, V lost 2 bases, and 8 bases had no gene match. Germline loops: CDR1 SGHTA, CDR2 FQGNSA. CDR3: CASSLRLAGGRRSYNEQFF. The CDR3 DNA is TGTGCCAGCAGCTTACGACTAGCGGGAGGACGTAGGTCCTACAATGAGCAGTTCTTC.

This chain connects TRBV12-5 to TRBJ2-3; the D call may be TRBD1 or TRBD2 (5 bases each). The V end was cut by 1 base, the J end by 5 bases, with 10 bases between. This CDR3 has 14 amino acids. Germline V gives CDR1 LGHNT, CDR2 FRNRAP. CDR3 sequence: CASGLAGALDTQYF. CDR3 bases: TGTGCTAGTGGTTTGGCCGGGGCGCTAGATACGCAGTATTTT.

This clone is a singleton in its sample. CDR3 sequence reads: CASSIGGSGTPEQFF. The DNA for the CDR3 is TGTGCCAGTAGTATAGGGGGTAGCGGGACACCGGAGCAGTTCTTC. The chain employs TRBV19 and TRBJ2-1; 8 nucleotides match TRBD2. Germline V gene data show CDR1 as LNHDA and CDR2 as SQIVND (reference sequence). CDR3 length: 15 residues. The V gene end was trimmed by 1 base and the J gene end by 10 bases; junction bases not matched to a gene: 9.

The chain combines TRBV5-1 with TRBJ2-1; 7 bases fit TRBD2. This CDR3 is built from 15 residues. CDR1 and CDR2 from the germline V gene are SGHRS and YFSETQ. V trimming: 0 bases; J trimming: 5 bases; junction bases outside the gene matches: 5. CDR3 sequence reads: CASSLAGTNNNEQFF. The CDR3 nucleotides are TGCGCCAGCAGCTTGGCCGGGACTAACAACAATGAGCAGTTCTTC.

CDR3 sequence (DNA): TGTGCCAGCAGCCCAATAGCGGGAGCCTCCTACAATGAGCAGTTCTTC. Protein sequence: CASSPIAGASYNEQFF. This sequence joins TRBV7-9 and TRBJ2-1; 9 positions agree with TRBD2. J was trimmed by 0 bases and V by 5 bases; bases with no gene match: 5. The germline V gene has CDR1 SEHNR and CDR2 FQNEAQ (reference sequence). The CDR3 totals 16 residues.

The rearrangement links TRBV5-8 to TRBJ2-7; 9 nucleotides match TRBD1. V dropped 4 bases and J dropped 3; count of bases not matched to a gene: 8. Germline V lookup: CDR1 SGHTS, CDR2 YDEGEE. This CDR3 has 15 residues. As DNA, the CDR3 is TGTGCCAGCAGCCTCGGGACAGGGCGACACTACGAGCAGTACTTC. Protein: CASSLGTGRHYEQYF.

The rearrangement links TRBV5-6 to TRBJ2-3; D is uncertain. The CDR3 covers 12 residues. Trimming left V 4 bases short and J 2 bases short, with 5 bases between. Germline V gene lookup returns CDR1 SGHDT and CDR2 YYEEEE. The CDR3 DNA follows: TGTGCCAGCAGCATACTCACAGATACGCAGTATTTT. Its protein is CASSILTDTQYF.

The V and J genes are TRBV29-1 and TRBJ2-7, with a tentative D call TRBD2 (5 bases). CDR3 length: 16 residues. Deletions cut 1 base from V and 2 bases from J, with 18 bases between. Germline-derived CDR1 and CDR2 are SQVTM and ANQGSEA. This CDR3 reads CSVEAPGQRSTYEQYF. The CDR3 DNA reads TGCAGCGTTGAAGCCCCGGGTCAGCGGAGTACCTACGAGCAGTACTTC.

The chain employs TRBV19 and TRBJ2-3; 8 bases are shared with TRBD1. The germline gives CDR1 LNHDA, CDR2 SQIVND (reference sequence). The CDR3 extends over 15 amino acids. Trimming cost V 6 bases and J 3 bases; bases outside gene matches: 8. This CDR3 reads CASRDREIGTDTQYF. For the CDR3, the DNA is TGTGCCAGTAGGGACAGGGAGATAGGGACAGATACGCAGTATTTT.

The chain has TRBV25-1 and TRBJ2-3, with TRBD1 as a possible D gene (6 bases). Germline V lookup: CDR1 MGHDK, CDR2 SYGVNS. The CDR3 runs 15 residues. The V gene lost 3 bases and the J gene lost 2 bases, with 12 bases spanning the gap. CDR3 sequence (DNA): TGTGCCAGCAGTGATACAGGGATTTTCACAGATACGCAGTATTTT. Translation: CASSDTGIFTDTQYF.

This clone appeared once. V and J are TRBV5-1 and TRBJ2-3; D is ambiguous. The CDR3 loop spans 15 amino acids. Trimming stripped 2 bases from V and 1 base from J, with 11 bases between. Looked up from germline, CDR1 is SGHRS and CDR2 is YFSETQ. CDR3 residues: CASSFRRVGTDTQYF. The CDR3 nucleotides are TGCGCCAGCAGCTTTCGGAGAGTGGGCACAGATACGCAGTATTTT.

The chain recombines TRBV5-4 with TRBJ2-7; no clear D gene. With 5 bases removed from V and 6 bases from J, the gap between germline ends came to 15 bases. The germline V gene encodes CDR1 SGHNT and CDR2 YYREEE (reference sequence). This CDR3 is built from 13 residues. The CDR3 DNA reads TGTGCCAGCAGATCGACGGTTCGGAGCGAGCAGTACTTC. Amino acids: CASRSTVRSEQYF.

The V call is TRBV7-8, the J call TRBJ2-3; 7 nucleotides match TRBD2. Germline CDR1 is SGHVS and CDR2 is FQNEAQ. With V trimmed by 5 bases and J by 5 bases, 13 bases remained unmatched. This CDR3 is built from 16 residues. CDR3 in DNA: TGTGCCAGCAGCGCCCACTGGGGCGGGAGTTTAGATACGCAGTATTTT. This sequence encodes CASSAHWGGSLDTQYF.

The rearrangement joins TRBV6-9 to TRBJ2-5; no definite D call. With 9 bases removed from V and 5 bases from J, the gap between germline ends came to 10 bases. Germline values: CDR1 MNHGY, CDR2 SVAAGI. The CDR3 contains 11 residues. CDR3 sequence reads: CASGKDETQYF. The CDR3 nucleotides are TGTGCCAGTGGGAAGGATGAGACCCAGTACTTC.

The chain uses TRBV2 and TRBJ1-1; no clear D. V lost 3 bases, J lost 3 bases, and 11 bases lay in between. The V gene's germline CDR1 is SNHLY and CDR2 FYNNEI. CDR3 length: 14 residues. CDR3 bases: TGTGCCAGCAGTGAGTCCCCGTGGGACACTGAAGCTTTCTTT. It encodes CASSESPWDTEAFF. The whole variable domain, remainder taken from reference TRBV2 and TRBJ1-1, is EPEVTQTPSHQVTQMGQEVILRCVPISNHLYFYWYRQILGQKVEFLVSFYNNEISEKSEIFDDQFSVERPDGSNFTLKIRSTKLEDSAMYFCASSESPWDTEAFFGQGTRLTVV.

This clone has only one observation. The chain joins TRBV2 to TRBJ2-4; D ambiguous. Between the trimmed V and J ends, which lost 4 bases and 6 bases, there was a span of 1 base. CDR1 and CDR2 (germline): SNHLY, FYNNEI. CDR3 size: 10 residues. The CDR3 protein is CASSVNIQYF. DNA of the CDR3: TGTGCCAGCAGTGTAAACATTCAGTACTTC.